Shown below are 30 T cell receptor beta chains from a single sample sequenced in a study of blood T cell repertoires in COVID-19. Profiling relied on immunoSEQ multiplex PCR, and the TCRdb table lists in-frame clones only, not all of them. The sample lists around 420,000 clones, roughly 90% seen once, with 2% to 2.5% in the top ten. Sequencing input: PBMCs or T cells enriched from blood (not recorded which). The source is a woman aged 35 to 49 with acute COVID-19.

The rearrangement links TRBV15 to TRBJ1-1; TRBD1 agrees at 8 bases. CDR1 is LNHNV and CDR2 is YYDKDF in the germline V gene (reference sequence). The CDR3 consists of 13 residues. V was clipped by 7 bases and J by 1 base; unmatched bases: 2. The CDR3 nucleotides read TGTGCCACCAAAGGACAGGGGAACACTGAAGCTTTCTTT. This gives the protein CATKGQGNTEAFF.

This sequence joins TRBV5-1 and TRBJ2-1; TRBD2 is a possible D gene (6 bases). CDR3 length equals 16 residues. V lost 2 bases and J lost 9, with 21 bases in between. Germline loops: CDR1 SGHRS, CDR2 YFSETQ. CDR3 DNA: TGCGCCAGCAGCTTAACCGGGGGTGTTGGGTATGGTGAGCAGTTCTTC. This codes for CASSLTGGVGYGEQFF.

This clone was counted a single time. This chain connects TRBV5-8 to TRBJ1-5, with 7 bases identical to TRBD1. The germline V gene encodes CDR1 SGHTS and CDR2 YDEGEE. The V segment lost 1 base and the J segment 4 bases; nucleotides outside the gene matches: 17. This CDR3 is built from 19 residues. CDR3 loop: CASSLSWGLTGTGNQPQHF. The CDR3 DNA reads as TGTGCCAGCAGCTTGTCGTGGGGATTGACAGGGACGGGTAATCAGCCCCAGCATTTT. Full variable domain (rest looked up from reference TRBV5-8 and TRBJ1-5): EAGVTQSPTHLIKTRGQQATLRCSPISGHTSVYWYQQALGLGLQFLLWYDEGEERNRGNFPPRFSGRQFPNYSSELNVNALELEDSALYLCASSLSWGLTGTGNQPQHFGDGTRLSIL.

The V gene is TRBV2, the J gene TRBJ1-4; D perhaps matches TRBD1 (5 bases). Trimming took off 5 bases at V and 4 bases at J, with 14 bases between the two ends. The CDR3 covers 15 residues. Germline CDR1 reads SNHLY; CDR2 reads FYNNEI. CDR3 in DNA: TGTGCCAGCAGTCAACTACGGGGGGTTAATGAAAAACTGTTTTTT. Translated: CASSQLRGVNEKLFF. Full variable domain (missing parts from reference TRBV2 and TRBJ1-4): EPEVTQTPSHQVTQMGQEVILRCVPISNHLYFYWYRQILGQKVEFLVSFYNNEISEKSEIFDDQFSVERPDGSNFTLKIRSTKLEDSAMYFCASSQLRGVNEKLFFGSGTQLSVL.

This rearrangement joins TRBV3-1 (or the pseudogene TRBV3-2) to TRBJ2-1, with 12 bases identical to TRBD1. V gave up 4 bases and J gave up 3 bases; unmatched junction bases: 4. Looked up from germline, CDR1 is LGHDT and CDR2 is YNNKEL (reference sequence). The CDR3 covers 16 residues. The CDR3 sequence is CASSPGQGAGYNEQFF. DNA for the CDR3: TGTGCCAGCAGCCCGGGACAGGGGGCTGGCTACAATGAGCAGTTCTTC.

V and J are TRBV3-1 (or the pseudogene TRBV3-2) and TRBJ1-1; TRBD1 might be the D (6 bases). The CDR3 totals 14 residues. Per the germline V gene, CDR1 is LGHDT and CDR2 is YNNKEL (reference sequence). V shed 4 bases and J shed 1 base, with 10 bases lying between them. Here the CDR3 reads CASSRSTGNTEAFF. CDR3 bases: TGTGCCAGCAGCCGCTCGACAGGGAACACTGAAGCTTTCTTT.

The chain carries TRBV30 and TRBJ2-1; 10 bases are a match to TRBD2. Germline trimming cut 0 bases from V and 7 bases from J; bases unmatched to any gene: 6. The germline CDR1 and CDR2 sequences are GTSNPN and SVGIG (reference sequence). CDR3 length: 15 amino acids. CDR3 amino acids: CAWSVQASGGNEQFF. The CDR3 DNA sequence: TGTGCCTGGAGTGTACAGGCTAGCGGGGGAAATGAGCAGTTCTTC. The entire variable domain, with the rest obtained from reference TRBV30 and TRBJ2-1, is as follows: SQTIHQWPATLVQPVGSPLSLECTVEGTSNPNLYWYRQAAGRGLQLLFYSVGIGQISSEVPQNLSASRPQDRQFILSSKKLLLSDSGFYLCAWSVQASGGNEQFFGPGTRLTVL.

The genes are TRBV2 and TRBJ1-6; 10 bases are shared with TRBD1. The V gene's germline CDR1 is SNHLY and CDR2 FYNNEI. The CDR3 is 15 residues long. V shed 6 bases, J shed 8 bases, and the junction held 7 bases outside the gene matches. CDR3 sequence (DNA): TGTGCCAGCAGCGTTGGGACAGGGGCTTATTCACCCCTCCACTTT. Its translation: CASSVGTGAYSPLHF.

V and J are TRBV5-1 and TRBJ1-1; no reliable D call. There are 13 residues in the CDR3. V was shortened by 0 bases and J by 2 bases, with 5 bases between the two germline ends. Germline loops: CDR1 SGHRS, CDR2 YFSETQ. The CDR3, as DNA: TGCGCCAGCAGCTTGGTCTTAAACACTGAAGCTTTCTTT. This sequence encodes CASSLVLNTEAFF.

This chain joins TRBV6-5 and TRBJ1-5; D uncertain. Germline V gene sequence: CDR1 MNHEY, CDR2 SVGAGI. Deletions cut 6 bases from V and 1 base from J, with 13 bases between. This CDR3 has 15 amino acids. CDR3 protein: CASRLNLFSNQPQHF. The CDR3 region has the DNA TGTGCCAGCAGACTTAACTTATTCAGCAATCAGCCCCAGCATTTT.

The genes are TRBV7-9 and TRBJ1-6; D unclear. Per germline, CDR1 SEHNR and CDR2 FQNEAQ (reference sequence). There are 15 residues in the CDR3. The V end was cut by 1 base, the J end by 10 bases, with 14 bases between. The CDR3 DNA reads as TGTGCCAGCAGCTTAGACCTCGGAGAATGGTCACCCCTCCACTTT. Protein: CASSLDLGEWSPLHF.

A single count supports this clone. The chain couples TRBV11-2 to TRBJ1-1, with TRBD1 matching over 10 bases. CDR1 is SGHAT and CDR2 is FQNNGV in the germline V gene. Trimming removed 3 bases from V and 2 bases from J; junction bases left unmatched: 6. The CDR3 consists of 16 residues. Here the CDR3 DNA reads TGTGCCAGCAGCTTGAGGGGGACAGGGGCTAACACTGAAGCTTTCTTT. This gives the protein CASSLRGTGANTEAFF.

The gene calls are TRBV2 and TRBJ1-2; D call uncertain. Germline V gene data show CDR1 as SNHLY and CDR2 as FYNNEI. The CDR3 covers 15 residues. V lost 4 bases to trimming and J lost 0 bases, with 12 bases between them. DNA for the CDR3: TGTGCCAGCAGTGTGTTAGATTCCCCTAACTATGGCTACACCTTC. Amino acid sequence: CASSVLDSPNYGYTF.

CDR3: CASSQLGLGAQYGYTF. Here the CDR3 DNA reads TGTGCCAGCAGCCAACTCGGATTGGGGGCGCAATATGGCTACACCTTC. The chain couples TRBV3-1 (or the pseudogene TRBV3-2) to TRBJ1-2, with D tentatively TRBD1 (6 bases). Germline values: CDR1 LGHDT, CDR2 YNNKEL (reference sequence). The CDR3 covers 16 residues. Trimming shortened V by 2 bases and J by 5 bases, and 18 bases separated the two germline ends.

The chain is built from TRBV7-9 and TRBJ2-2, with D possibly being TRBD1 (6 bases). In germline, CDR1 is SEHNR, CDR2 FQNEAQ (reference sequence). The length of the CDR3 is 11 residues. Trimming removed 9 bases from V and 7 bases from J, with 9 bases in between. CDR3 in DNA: TGTGCCAGTCGGACAGTCGGGGAGCTGTTTTTT. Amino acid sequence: CASRTVGELFF. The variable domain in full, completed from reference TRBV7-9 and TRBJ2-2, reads DTGVSQNPRHKITKRGQNVTFRCDPISEHNRLYWYRQTLGQGPEFLTYFQNEAQLEKSRLLSDRFSAERPKGSFSTLEIQRTEQGDSAMYLCASRTVGELFFGEGSRLTVL.

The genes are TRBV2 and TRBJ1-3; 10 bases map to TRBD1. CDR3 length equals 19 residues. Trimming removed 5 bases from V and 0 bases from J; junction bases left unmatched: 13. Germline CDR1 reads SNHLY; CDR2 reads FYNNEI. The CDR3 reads CASSFHRDRGARSGNTIYF. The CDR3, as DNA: TGTGCCAGCAGTTTCCACCGGGACAGGGGCGCCCGCTCTGGAAACACCATATATTTT.

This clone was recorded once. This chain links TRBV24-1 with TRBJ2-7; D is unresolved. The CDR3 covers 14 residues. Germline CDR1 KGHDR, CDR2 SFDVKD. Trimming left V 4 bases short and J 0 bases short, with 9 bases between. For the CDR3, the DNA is TGTGCCACCAGTGACCAGGTTTTCTCCTACGAGCAGTACTTC. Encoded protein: CATSDQVFSYEQYF.

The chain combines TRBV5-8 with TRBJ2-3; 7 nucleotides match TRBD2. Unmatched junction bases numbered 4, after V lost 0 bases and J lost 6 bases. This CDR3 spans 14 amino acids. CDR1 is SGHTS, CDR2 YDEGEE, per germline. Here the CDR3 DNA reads TGTGCCAGCAGCTTGGAGGCGGGGGTGGATACGCAGTATTTT. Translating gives CASSLEAGVDTQYF.

The CDR3 DNA follows: TGTGCCTGGAGTATTTCACCGAGCACTGAAGCTTTCTTT. Amino acids: CAWSISPSTEAFF. The chain has TRBV30 and TRBJ1-1; no clear D. This CDR3 is built from 13 residues. V was shortened by 2 bases and J by 4 bases, with 11 bases between the two germline ends. Germline V lookup: CDR1 GTSNPN, CDR2 SVGIG (reference sequence).

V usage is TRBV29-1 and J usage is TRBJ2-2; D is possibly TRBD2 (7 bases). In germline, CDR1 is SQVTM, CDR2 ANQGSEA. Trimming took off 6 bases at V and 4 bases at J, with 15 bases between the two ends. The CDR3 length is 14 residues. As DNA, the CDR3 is TGCAGCGTAGGGGGGGCAGGAACCACCGGGGAGCTGTTTTTT. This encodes CSVGGAGTTGELFF.

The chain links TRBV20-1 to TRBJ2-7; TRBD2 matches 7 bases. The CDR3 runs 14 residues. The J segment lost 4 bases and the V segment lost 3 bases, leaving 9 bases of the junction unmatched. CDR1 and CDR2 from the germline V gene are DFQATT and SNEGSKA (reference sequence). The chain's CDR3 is CSASSQRGPYEQYF. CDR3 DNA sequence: TGCAGTGCTAGTTCCCAGCGGGGACCGTACGAGCAGTACTTC.

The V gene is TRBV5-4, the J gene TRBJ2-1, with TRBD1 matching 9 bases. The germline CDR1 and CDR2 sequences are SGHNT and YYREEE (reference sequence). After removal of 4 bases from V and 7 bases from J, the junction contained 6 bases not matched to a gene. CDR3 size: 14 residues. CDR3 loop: CASSTRTGVNEQFF. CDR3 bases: TGTGCCAGCAGCACGCGGACAGGGGTTAATGAGCAGTTCTTC. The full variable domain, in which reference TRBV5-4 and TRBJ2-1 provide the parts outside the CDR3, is ETGVTQSPTHLIKTRGQQVTLRCSSQSGHNTVSWYQQALGQGPQFIFQYYREEENGRGNFPPRFSGLQFPNYSSELNVNALELDDSALYLCASSTRTGVNEQFFGPGTRLTVL.

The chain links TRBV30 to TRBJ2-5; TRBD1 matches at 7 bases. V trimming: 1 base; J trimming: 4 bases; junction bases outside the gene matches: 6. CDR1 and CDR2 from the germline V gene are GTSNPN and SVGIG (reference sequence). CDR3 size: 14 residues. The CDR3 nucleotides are TGTGCCTGGAGTGACAGGGGTTGGGGAGAGACCCAGTACTTC. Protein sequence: CAWSDRGWGETQYF.

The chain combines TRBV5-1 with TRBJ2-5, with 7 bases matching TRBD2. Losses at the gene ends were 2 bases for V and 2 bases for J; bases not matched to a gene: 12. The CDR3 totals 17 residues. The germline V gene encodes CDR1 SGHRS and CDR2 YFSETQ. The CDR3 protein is CASSFLFVGGEQETQYF. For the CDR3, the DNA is TGCGCCAGCAGCTTCCTTTTCGTGGGAGGGGAGCAAGAGACCCAGTACTTC.

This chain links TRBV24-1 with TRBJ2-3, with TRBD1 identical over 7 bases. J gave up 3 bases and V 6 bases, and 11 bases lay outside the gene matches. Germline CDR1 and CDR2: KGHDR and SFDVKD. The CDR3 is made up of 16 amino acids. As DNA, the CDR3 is TGTGCCACCAGTTCGATCCGGGACAGTAGAACAGATACGCAGTATTTT. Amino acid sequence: CATSSIRDSRTDTQYF.

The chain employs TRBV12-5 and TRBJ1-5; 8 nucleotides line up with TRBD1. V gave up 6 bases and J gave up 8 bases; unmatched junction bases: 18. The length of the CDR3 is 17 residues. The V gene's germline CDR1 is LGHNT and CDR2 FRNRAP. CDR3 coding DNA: TGTGCTAGTGGGCCCTATCGACAGGGGCTGGGGTTGGAGCCCCAGCATTTT. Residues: CASGPYRQGLGLEPQHF.

In DNA, the CDR3 is TGTGCCAGCAGCCCGACACTGGCGGGATACACAGATACGCAGTATTTT. Protein sequence: CASSPTLAGYTDTQYF. The V call is TRBV7-9, the J call TRBJ2-3; D may be TRBD2 (6 bases). V lost 5 bases and J 2 bases, leaving 17 bases between the germline ends. The CDR3 spans 16 residues. Germline CDR1 reads SEHNR; CDR2 reads FQNEAQ (reference sequence). The full variable domain, its missing parts supplied by reference TRBV7-9 and TRBJ2-3, is DTGVSQNPRHKITKRGQNVTFRCDPISEHNRLYWYRQTLGQGPEFLTYFQNEAQLEKSRLLSDRFSAERPKGSFSTLEIQRTEQGDSAMYLCASSPTLAGYTDTQYFGPGTRLTVL.

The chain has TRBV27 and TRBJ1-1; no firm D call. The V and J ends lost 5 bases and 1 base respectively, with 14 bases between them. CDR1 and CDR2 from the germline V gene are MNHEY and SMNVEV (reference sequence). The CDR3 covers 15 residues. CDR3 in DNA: TGTGCCAGCAGTCTTACACCCGTCCGGAACACTGAAGCTTTCTTT. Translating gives CASSLTPVRNTEAFF.

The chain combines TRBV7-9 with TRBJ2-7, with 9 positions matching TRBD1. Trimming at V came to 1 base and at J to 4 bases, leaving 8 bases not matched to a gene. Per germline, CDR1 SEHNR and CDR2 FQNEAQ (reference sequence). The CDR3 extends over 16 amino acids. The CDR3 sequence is CASSLGWGQGEYEQYF. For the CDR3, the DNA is TGTGCCAGCAGCTTAGGGTGGGGACAGGGAGAATACGAGCAGTACTTC.

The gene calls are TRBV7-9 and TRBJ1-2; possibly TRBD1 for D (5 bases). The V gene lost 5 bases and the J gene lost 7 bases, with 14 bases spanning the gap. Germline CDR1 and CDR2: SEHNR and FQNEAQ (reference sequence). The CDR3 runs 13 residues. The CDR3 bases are TGTGCCAGCAGCGGACCGGGACTCCTTGGCTACACCTTC. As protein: CASSGPGLLGYTF.